These T cell receptor beta chains were read from a single sample in a study of blood T cells in healthy people across ages. Each CDR3 protein gets one entry after TCRdb re-called the 5' RACE reads with MiXCR. Altogether around 1,000,000 distinct CDR3 sequences are present, more than 30% being singletons, with the ten largest covering roughly 14%. Sequenced material: blood. These receptors were obtained from a man between 18 and 35 years old in good health. Each CDR3 is given with its conserved first and last residue. D genes are given only for firm matches. Clone sizes are given selectively: once, few, many, or a class where the clone is expanded.

>TRBJ1-4|17|TRBD1|-|TRBV4-3
CASSQDPGTAPNEKLFF
TGCGCCAGCAGCCAAGATCCAGGGACAGCCCCAAATGAAAAACTGTTTTTT
>TRBJ1-5|13|-|few|TRBV12-5
CASGGGMSQPQHF
TGTGCTAGTGGTGGGGGGATGAGTCAGCCCCAGCATTTT
>TRBJ2-5|15|-|few|TRBV11-3
CASSLSGSLQETQYF
TGTGCCAGCAGCTTGTCCGGCAGTCTCCAAGAGACCCAGTACTTC
>TRBJ2-1|15|TRBD1|-|TRBV4-1
CASSQVGTVNNEQFF
TGCGCCAGCAGCCAAGTGGGGACAGTTAACAATGAGCAGTTCTTC
>TRBJ1-1|13|-|few|TRBV20-1
CSARSGVNTEAFF
TGCAGTGCTAGATCGGGGGTGAACACTGAAGCTTTCTTT
>TRBJ2-3|16|-|many|TRBV12-3/TRBV12-4
CASSLLWPPEVDTQYF
TGTGCCAGCAGTTTATTATGGCCACCAGAGGTGGATACGCAGTATTTT
>TRBJ2-5|13|TRBD2|once|TRBV11-1
CASTGTIQETQYF
TGTGCCAGCACCGGGACTATACAAGAGACCCAGTACTTC
>TRBJ1-1|16|TRBD1|-|TRBV5-1
CASSLYGRGRGTEAFF
TGCGCCAGCAGCTTGTACGGCAGGGGGCGAGGTACTGAAGCTTTCTTT
>TRBJ1-2|14|-|few|TRBV5-1
CASSVTGLGYGYTF
TGCGCCAGCAGCGTCACAGGGCTTGGCTATGGCTACACCTTC
>TRBJ1-2|17|TRBD1|-|TRBV6-1
CASSPTPDRFNLYGYTF
TGTGCCAGCAGCCCAACCCCGGACAGGTTCAACCTCTATGGCTACACCTTC
>TRBJ2-7|15|TRBD1|-|TRBV28
CASNQETQGFNEQYF
TGTGCCAGCAACCAGGAAACACAGGGGTTCAATGAGCAGTACTTC
>TRBJ1-1|14|-|-|TRBV20-1
CSVMTVTGGTEAFF
TGCAGTGTCATGACAGTAACCGGGGGGACTGAAGCTTTCTTT
>TRBJ1-1|16|-|few|TRBV7-2
CASSPQTGGMNTEAFF
TGTGCCAGCAGCCCCCAAACGGGGGGGATGAACACTGAAGCTTTCTTT
>TRBJ2-7|14|-|few|TRBV2
CASKQGAGTYEQYF
TGTGCCAGCAAACAAGGGGCGGGAACCTACGAGCAGTACTTC
>TRBJ1-1|13|-|-|TRBV5-4
CASNKGPESGAFF
TGTGCCAGCAACAAAGGCCCGGAAAGTGGGGCTTTCTTT
>TRBJ2-1|13|TRBD1|-|TRBV5-6
CASSWQGAVSQFF
TGTGCCAGCAGCTGGCAGGGGGCTGTCTCGCAGTTCTTC
>TRBJ2-2|14|-|-|TRBV6-2/TRBV6-3
CASSYGPNTGELFF
TGTGCCAGCAGTTACGGCCCGAACACCGGGGAGCTGTTTTTT
>TRBJ1-1|14|TRBD1|few|TRBV20-1
CSAAPGQGYTEAFF
TGCAGTGCTGCCCCGGGACAGGGGTACACTGAAGCTTTCTTT
>TRBJ2-1|17|-|few|TRBV9
CASSLGVGTLPYNEQFF
TGTGCCAGCAGCCTCGGGGTGGGGACCCTACCCTACAATGAGCAGTTCTTC
>TRBJ2-1|19|TRBD1|few|TRBV19
CASSSAGTAPRGSYNEQFF
TGTGCCAGTAGTAGCGCCGGGACAGCCCCACGGGGCTCCTACAATGAGCAGTTCTTC
>TRBJ2-1|12|-|-|TRBV4-3
CASSQGPTTQFF
TGCGCCAGCAGCCAAGGTCCCACGACCCAGTTCTTC
>TRBJ2-3|15|TRBD2|-|TRBV20-1
CSARDGAGGRDTQYF
TGCAGTGCTAGAGATGGTGCGGGGGGGCGGGATACGCAGTATTTT
>TRBJ2-1|13|TRBD2|-|TRBV24-1
CATSDWEGNEQFF
TGTGCCACCAGTGACTGGGAGGGCAATGAGCAGTTCTTC
>TRBJ2-1|11|-|many|TRBV6-2/TRBV6-3
CASSYFHEQFF
TGTGCCAGCAGTTATTTCCATGAGCAGTTCTTC
>TRBJ2-3|15|-|-|TRBV6-2/TRBV6-3
CASTAWGASTDTQYF
TGTGCCAGCACCGCGTGGGGGGCGAGCACAGATACGCAGTATTTT
>TRBJ1-6|14|-|-|TRBV7-8
CASSPDLKNSPLHF
TGTGCCAGCAGCCCCGACTTAAAGAATTCACCCCTCCACTTT
>TRBJ1-5|15|-|-|TRBV7-8
CASSLGSARNQPQHF
TGTGCCAGCAGCTTAGGCAGTGCGCGCAATCAGCCCCAGCATTTT